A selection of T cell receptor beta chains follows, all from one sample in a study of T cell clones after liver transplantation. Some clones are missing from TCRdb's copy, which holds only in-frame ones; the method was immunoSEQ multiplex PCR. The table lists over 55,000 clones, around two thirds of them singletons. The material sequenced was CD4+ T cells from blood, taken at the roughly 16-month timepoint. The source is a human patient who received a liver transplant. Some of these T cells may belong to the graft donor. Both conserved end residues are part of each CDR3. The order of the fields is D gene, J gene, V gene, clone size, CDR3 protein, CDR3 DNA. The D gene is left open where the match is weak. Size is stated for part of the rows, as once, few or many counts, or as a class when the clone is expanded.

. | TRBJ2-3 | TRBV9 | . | CASSVATGEVTDTQYF | TGTGCCAGCAGCGTAGCTACTGGTGAGGTCACAGATACGCAGTATTTT
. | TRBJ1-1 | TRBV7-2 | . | CASSSGTVNTEAFF | TGTGCCAGCAGCTCAGGGACGGTGAACACTGAAGCTTTCTTT
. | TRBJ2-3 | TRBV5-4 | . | CASSLDSGVSTDTQYF | TGTGCCAGCAGCTTGGACTCGGGAGTTTCCACAGATACGCAGTATTTT
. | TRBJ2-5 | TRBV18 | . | CASSRQEETQYF | TGTGCCAGCTCACGACAGGAAGAGACCCAGTACTTC
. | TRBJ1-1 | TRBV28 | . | CASSLGGKDTEAFF | TGTGCCAGCAGTCTGGGGGGCAAGGACACTGAAGCTTTCTTT
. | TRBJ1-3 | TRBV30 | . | CAWARGSGNTIYF | TGTGCCTGGGCGAGGGGGTCTGGAAACACCATATATTTT
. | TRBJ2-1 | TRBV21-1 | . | CASSKRSRLGRGFLGRQFF | TGTGCCAGCAGCAAACGATCTCGTTTGGGACGGGGGTTTCTTGGACGGCAGTTCTTC
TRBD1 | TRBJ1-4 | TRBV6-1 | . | CASGGTGAGEKLFF | TGTGCCAGCGGGGGGACAGGGGCGGGTGAAAAACTGTTTTTT
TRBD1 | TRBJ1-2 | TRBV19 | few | CASGQGGYGYTF | TGTGCCAGCGGACAGGGTGGCTATGGCTACACCTTC
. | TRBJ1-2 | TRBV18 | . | CATTGTNYGYTF | TGTGCCACAACAGGGACTAACTATGGCTACACCTTC
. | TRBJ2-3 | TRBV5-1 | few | CASSLAQGSDTQYF | TGCGCCAGCAGCTTAGCTCAGGGGTCAGATACGCAGTATTTT
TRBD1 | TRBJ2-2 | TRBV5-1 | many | CASSDRTGGTGELFF | TGCGCCAGCAGCGACAGGACAGGTGGGACCGGGGAGCTGTTTTTT
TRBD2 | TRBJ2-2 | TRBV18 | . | CASSPLLMGSGSPGELFF | TGTGCCAGCTCACCACTTCTTATGGGGAGCGGGAGCCCGGGGGAGCTGTTTTTT
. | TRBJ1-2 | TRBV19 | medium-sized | CASSIPPGDYGYTF | TGTGCCAGTAGTATCCCTCCGGGGGACTATGGCTACACCTTC
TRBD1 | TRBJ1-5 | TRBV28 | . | CASVALGQASNQPQHF | TGTGCCAGCGTGGCCTTGGGACAGGCCAGCAATCAGCCCCAGCATTTT
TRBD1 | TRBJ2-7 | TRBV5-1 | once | CASSLDDRGTGEQYF | TGCGCCAGCAGCTTAGATGACAGGGGGACTGGCGAGCAGTACTTC
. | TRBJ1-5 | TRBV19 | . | CASSIERDQPQHF | TGTGCCAGTAGTATAGAACGGGATCAGCCCCAGCATTTT
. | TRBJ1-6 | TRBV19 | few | CASTGQSSYNSPLHF | TGTGCCAGTACCGGACAGAGCTCCTATAATTCACCCCTCCACTTT
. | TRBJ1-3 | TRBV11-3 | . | CASGVRSGNTIYF | TGTGCCAGCGGTGTGCGTTCTGGAAACACCATATATTTT
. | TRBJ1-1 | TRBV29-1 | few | CSVHGQSEAFF | TGCAGCGTCCACGGACAATCTGAAGCTTTCTTT
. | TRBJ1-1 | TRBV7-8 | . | CASSSIRQLDTEAFF | TGTGCCAGCAGCTCCATACGACAGTTAGACACTGAAGCTTTCTTT
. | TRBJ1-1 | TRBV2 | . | CASSEQGNTEAFF | TGTGCCAGCAGTGAACAGGGGAACACTGAAGCTTTCTTT
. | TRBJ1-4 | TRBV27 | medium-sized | CASRPRPAGRKDEKLFF | TGTGCCAGCAGGCCTCGACCCGCAGGGCGCAAGGATGAAAAACTGTTTTTT
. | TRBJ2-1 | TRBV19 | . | CASSMARQVYNEQFF | TGTGCCAGTAGTATGGCTCGACAGGTTTACAATGAGCAGTTCTTC
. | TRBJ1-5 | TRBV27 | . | CASWRTVSNQPQHF | TGTGCCAGCTGGAGGACAGTTAGCAATCAGCCCCAGCATTTT
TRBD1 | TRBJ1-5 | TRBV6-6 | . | CASSYRGLSNQPQHF | TGTGCCAGCAGTTACAGGGGGCTGAGCAATCAGCCCCAGCATTTT
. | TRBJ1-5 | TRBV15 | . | CATSRDREGQPQHF | TGTGCCACCAGCAGAGACAGGGAGGGTCAGCCCCAGCATTTT
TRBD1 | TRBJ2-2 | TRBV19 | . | CASSKGAATSTGELFF | TGTGCCAGTAGTAAGGGGGCGGCAACGAGCACCGGGGAGCTGTTTTTT
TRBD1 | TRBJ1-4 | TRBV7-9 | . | CASSWGRDRVNEKLFF | TGTGCCAGCAGCTGGGGCCGGGACAGGGTTAATGAAAAACTGTTTTTT
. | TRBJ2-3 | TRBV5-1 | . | CASSGEGRGADTQYF | TGCGCCAGCAGCGGAGAAGGCAGGGGGGCAGATACGCAGTATTTT
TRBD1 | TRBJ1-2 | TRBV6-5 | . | CASNPTGTGVGYTF | TGTGCCAGCAACCCTACCGGGACAGGGGTAGGCTACACCTTC
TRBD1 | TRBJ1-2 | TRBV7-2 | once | CASSLAQGAEGYTF | TGTGCCAGCAGCTTAGCACAGGGGGCGGAGGGCTACACCTTC
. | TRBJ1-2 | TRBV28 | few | CASSSPRGLVYGYTF | TGTGCCAGCAGTTCCCCTCGCGGCCTTGTCTATGGCTACACCTTC
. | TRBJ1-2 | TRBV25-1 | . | CASGDNYGYTF | TGTGCCAGCGGGGACAACTATGGCTACACCTTC
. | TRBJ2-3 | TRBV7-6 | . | CASSYVGDSTDTQYF | TGTGCCAGCAGCTACGTCGGGGACAGCACAGATACGCAGTATTTT
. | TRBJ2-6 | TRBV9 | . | CASSPQGFSGANVLTF | TGTGCCAGCAGCCCACAGGGTTTCTCTGGGGCCAACGTCCTGACTTTC
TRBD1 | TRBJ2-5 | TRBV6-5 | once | CASSRTGTPQETQYF | TGTGCCAGCAGCCGGACAGGGACTCCCCAAGAGACCCAGTACTTC
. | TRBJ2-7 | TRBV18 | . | CASSVLGERGSYEQYF | TGTGCCAGCTCAGTTCTTGGGGAAAGGGGCTCCTACGAGCAGTACTTC
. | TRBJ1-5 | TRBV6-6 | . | CASSYFGTRDQPQHF | TGTGCCAGCAGTTACTTCGGGACGAGGGATCAGCCCCAGCATTTT
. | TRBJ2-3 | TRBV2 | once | CASNYGGPSTDTQYF | TGTGCCAGCAACTACGGGGGGCCTAGCACAGATACGCAGTATTTT
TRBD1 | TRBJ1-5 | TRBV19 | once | CASTRTGVQSNQPQHF | TGTGCCAGTACCAGGACAGGGGTACAGAGCAATCAGCCCCAGCATTTT
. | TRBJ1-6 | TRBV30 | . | CAWSVAQGLAPLHF | TGTGCCTGGAGTGTAGCGCAGGGACTTGCACCCCTCCACTTT
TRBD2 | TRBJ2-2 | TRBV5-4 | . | CASVLKVSGVITGELFF | TGTGCCAGCGTTTTGAAGGTTAGCGGGGTGATCACCGGGGAGCTGTTTTTT
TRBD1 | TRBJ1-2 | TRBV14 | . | CASSLMDRSGYTF | TGTGCCAGCAGCCTTATGGACAGGAGCGGCTACACCTTC
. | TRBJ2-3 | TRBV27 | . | CASSSLTGLTDTQYF | TGTGCCAGCAGTTCCCTCACCGGACTCACAGATACGCAGTATTTT
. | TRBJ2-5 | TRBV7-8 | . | CASSLAGPGPPVNQETQYF | TGTGCCAGCAGCTTAGCCGGTCCAGGGCCCCCTGTTAACCAAGAGACCCAGTACTTC
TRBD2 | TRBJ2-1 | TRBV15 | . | CATSRETSGRGYEQFF | TGTGCCACCAGCAGAGAGACTAGCGGGAGGGGGTATGAGCAGTTCTTC
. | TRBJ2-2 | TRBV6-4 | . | CASSVTTQGTGELFF | TGTGCCAGCAGTGTAACAACACAGGGCACCGGGGAGCTGTTTTTT
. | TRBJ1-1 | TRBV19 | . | CASSIPIQVGSNTEAFF | TGTGCCAGTAGTATACCTATACAGGTGGGGTCTAACACTGAAGCTTTCTTT
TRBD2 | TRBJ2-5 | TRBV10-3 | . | CAISPGLAGGSETQYF | TGTGCCATCAGCCCGGGACTAGCGGGGGGGTCGGAGACCCAGTACTTC
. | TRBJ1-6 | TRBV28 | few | CATSRDLYNSPLHF | TGTGCCACCTCTAGAGACCTCTATAATTCACCCCTCCACTTT
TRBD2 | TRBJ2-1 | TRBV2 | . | CASSFRRLAGFYNEQFF | TGTGCCAGCAGTTTCCGGAGACTAGCGGGTTTTTACAATGAGCAGTTCTTC
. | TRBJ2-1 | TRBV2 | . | CASSVTGTPQFF | TGTGCCAGCAGTGTAACCGGGACGCCTCAGTTCTTC